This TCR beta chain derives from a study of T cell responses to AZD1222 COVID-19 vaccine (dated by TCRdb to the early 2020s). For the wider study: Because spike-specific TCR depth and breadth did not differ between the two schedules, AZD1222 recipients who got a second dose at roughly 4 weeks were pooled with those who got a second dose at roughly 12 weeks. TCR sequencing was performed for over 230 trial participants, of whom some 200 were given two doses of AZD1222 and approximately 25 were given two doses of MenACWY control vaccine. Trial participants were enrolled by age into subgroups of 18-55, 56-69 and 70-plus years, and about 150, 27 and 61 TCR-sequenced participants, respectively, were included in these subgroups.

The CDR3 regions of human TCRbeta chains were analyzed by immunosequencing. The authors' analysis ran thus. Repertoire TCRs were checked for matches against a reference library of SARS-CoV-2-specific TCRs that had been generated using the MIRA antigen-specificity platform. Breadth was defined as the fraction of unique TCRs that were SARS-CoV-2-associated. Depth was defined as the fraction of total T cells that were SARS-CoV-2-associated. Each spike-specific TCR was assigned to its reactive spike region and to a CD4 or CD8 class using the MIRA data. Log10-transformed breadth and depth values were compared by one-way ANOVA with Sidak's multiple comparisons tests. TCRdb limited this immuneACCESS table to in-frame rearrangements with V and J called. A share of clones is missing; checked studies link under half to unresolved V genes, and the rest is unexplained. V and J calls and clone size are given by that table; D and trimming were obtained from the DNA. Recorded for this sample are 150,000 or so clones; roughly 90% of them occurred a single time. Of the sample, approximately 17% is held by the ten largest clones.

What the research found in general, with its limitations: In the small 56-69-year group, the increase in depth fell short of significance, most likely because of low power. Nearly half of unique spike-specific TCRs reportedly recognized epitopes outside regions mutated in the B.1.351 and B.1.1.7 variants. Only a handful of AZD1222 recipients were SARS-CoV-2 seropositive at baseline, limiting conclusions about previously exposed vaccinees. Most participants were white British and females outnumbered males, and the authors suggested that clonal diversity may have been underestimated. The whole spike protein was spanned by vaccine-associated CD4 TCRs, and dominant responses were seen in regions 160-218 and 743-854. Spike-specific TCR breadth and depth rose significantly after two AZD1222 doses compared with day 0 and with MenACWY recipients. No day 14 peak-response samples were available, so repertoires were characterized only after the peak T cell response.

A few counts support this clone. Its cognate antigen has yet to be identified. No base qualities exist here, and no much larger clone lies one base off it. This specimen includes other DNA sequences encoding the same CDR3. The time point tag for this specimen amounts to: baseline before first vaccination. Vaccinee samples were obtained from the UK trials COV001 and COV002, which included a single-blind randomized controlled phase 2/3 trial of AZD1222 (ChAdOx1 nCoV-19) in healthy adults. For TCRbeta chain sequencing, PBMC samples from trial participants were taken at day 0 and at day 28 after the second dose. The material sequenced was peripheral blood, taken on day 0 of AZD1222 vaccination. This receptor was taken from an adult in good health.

This receptor has the CDR3 CASSVGGRTNEKLFF. The nucleotide sequence is given as TGTGCCAGCAGCGTAGGTGGGCGAACTAATGAAAAACTGTTTTTT. The sequence joins TRBV9 to TRBJ1-4, with the D gene uncertain. Including cysteine and phenylalanine, the CDR3 has 15 amino acids. Left in the record is the CDR3 DNA by itself, 45 bases read in frame from the first base. Relative to germline, V is 0 bases shorter and J is 1 base shorter, with 7 bases between their ends. According to the germline V gene, CDR1 reads SGDLS and CDR2 reads YYNGEE.